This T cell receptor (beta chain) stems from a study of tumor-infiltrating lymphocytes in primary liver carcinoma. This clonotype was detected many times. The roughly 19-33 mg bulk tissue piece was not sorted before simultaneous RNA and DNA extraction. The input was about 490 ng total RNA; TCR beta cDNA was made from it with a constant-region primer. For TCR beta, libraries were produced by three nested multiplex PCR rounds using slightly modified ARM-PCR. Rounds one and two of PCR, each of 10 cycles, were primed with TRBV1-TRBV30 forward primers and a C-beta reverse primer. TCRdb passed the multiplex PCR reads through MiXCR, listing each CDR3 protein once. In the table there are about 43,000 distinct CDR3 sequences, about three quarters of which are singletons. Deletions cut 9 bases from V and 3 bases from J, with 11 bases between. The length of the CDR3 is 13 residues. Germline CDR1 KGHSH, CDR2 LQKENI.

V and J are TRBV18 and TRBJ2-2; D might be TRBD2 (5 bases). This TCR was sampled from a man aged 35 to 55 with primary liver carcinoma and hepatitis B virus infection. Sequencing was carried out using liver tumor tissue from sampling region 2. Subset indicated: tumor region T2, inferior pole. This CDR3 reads CASREAYTGELFF. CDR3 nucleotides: TGTGCCAGTCGGGAAGCGTACACCGGGGAGCTGTTTTTT. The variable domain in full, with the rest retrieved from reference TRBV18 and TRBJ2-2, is NAGVMQNPRHLVRRRGQEARLRCSPMKGHSHVYWYRQLPEEGLKFMVYLQKENIIDESGMPKERFSAEFPKEGPSILRIQQVVRGDSAAYFCASREAYTGELFFGEGSRLTVL.